The 13 T cell receptor beta chains below come from one sample, sequenced in a study of blood T cell repertoires in COVID-19. Assay used: immunoSEQ multiplex PCR; TCRdb lists only in-frame clones, some missing. This sample has about 280,000 clones; approximately 85% occur once, and the top ten carry less than 6.5%. The sample consisted of peripheral blood. These receptors originate from a man in his fifties or sixties with active or convalescent COVID-19.

The chain is built from TRBV5-4 and TRBJ2-3; tentatively, D is TRBD2 (7 bases). The CDR3 covers 19 residues. The V gene lost 1 base and the J gene lost 6 bases, with 27 bases spanning the gap. CDR1 and CDR2 from the germline V gene are SGHNT and YYREEE (reference sequence). The CDR3 loop reads CASSLRGRGVQYTRDTQYF. The CDR3, as DNA: TGTGCCAGCAGCTTGCGTGGGAGGGGGGTACAGTATACAAGGGATACGCAGTATTTT.

The V and J genes are TRBV4-1 and TRBJ1-6, with a possible D match to TRBD1 (5 bases). CDR1 MGHRA and CDR2 YSYEKL come from the germline V gene. The V end lost 0 bases, the J end lost 7 bases, and 13 bases lay between the germline ends. This CDR3 has 16 residues. CDR3 region: CASSQEWRQGNSPLHF. CDR3 in DNA: TGCGCCAGCAGCCAAGAATGGCGGCAGGGAAATTCACCCCTCCACTTT.

The chain links TRBV12-3 or TRBV12-4 to TRBJ1-2; 8 bases match TRBD1. The CDR3 runs 13 residues. The V segment lost 6 bases and the J segment 5 bases; nucleotides outside the gene matches: 5. The CDR3 region has the DNA TGTGCCAGCAGCATCGGACAGGGTTATGGCTACACCTTC. This gives the protein CASSIGQGYGYTF.

V gene TRBV27 combines with J gene TRBJ2-7; D ambiguous. The germline gives CDR1 MNHEY, CDR2 SMNVEV (reference sequence). The germline V and J ends were trimmed by 3 bases and 3 bases, with 3 bases remaining between them. The CDR3 is 11 residues long. CDR3 region: CASSFGYEQYF. DNA of the CDR3: TGTGCCAGCAGTTTCGGCTACGAGCAGTACTTC.

V usage is TRBV5-1 and J usage is TRBJ2-2; maybe TRBD2 (5 bases). CDR3 length: 15 residues. CDR1 and CDR2 (germline): SGHRS, YFSETQ. The V end was cut by 2 bases, the J end by 3 bases, with 11 bases between. Written as DNA, the CDR3 is TGCGCCAGCAGCTTTAAAGCGGATTACACCGGGGAGCTGTTTTTT. Amino acids: CASSFKADYTGELFF.

The rearrangement uses TRBV6-5 and TRBJ1-2; no definite D call. Germline CDR1 and CDR2: MNHEY and SVGAGI. This CDR3 has 14 residues. Trimming stripped 6 bases from V and 5 bases from J, with 16 bases between. The CDR3 DNA follows: TGTGCCAGCAGCCTGGAGGGCGGCGATTATGGCTACACCTTC. It is translated as CASSLEGGDYGYTF.

The V gene is TRBV30, the J gene TRBJ2-7, with 7 bases identical to TRBD2. V lost 2 bases to trimming and J lost 7 bases; unmatched junction nucleotides: 5. The CDR3 spans 12 residues. The germline V gene has CDR1 GTSNPN and CDR2 SVGIG (reference sequence). The CDR3 bases are TGTGCCTGGAGTCGGGGGGAAATGGAGCAGTACTTC. Translated: CAWSRGEMEQYF.

V usage is TRBV7-2 and J usage is TRBJ1-2; a weak D match, TRBD1 (5 bases). Germline-derived CDR1 and CDR2 are SGHTA and FQGNSA. The ends were cut back, 9 bases at V and 0 bases at J, with 17 bases in the middle. The CDR3 has 15 residues. CDR3 amino acids: CASSDAGQTNYGYTF. As DNA, the CDR3 is TGTGCCAGTAGCGATGCGGGGCAGACTAACTATGGCTACACCTTC.

A single count supports this clone. The V gene is TRBV15, the J gene TRBJ2-7; weak D call: TRBD1 (5 bases). Between the trimmed V and J ends, which lost 0 bases and 3 bases, there was a span of 12 bases. Germline CDR1 is LNHNV and CDR2 is YYDKDF (reference sequence). The CDR3 runs 15 residues. The CDR3 nucleotides are TGTGCCACCAGCAGAGATGGGCAGGGTTTCTACGAGCAGTACTTC. Its translation: CATSRDGQGFYEQYF.

The chain employs TRBV19 and TRBJ2-3; the D gene is possibly TRBD2 (5 bases). The CDR3 is 13 residues long. Between the trimmed V and J ends, which lost 1 base and 5 bases, there was a span of 7 bases. The germline V gene has CDR1 LNHDA and CDR2 SQIVND (reference sequence). Here the CDR3 DNA reads TGTGCCAGTAGTATAGGAGGGATAGATACGCAGTATTTT. As protein: CASSIGGIDTQYF.

The J gene is TRBJ2-3, the V gene TRBV5-6; the match to TRBD2 covers 13 bases. CDR1 and CDR2 (germline): SGHDT, YYEEEE. V was clipped by 4 bases and J by 1 base; unmatched bases: 3. This CDR3 has 16 residues. CDR3 bases: TGTGCCAGCAGCATAGGACTAGCGGGGGGCACAGATACGCAGTATTTT. This codes for CASSIGLAGGTDTQYF.

The rearrangement uses TRBV7-2 and TRBJ2-1; TRBD2 matches 9 bases. CDR1 is SGHTA, CDR2 FQGNSA, per germline. The V segment lost 2 bases and the J segment 2 bases; nucleotides outside the gene matches: 7. This CDR3 comprises 17 residues. The CDR3 coding sequence is TGTGCCAGCAGCTTAAGGCGGGCGGGAGGGCCCTACAATGAGCAGTTCTTC. Amino acids: CASSLRRAGGPYNEQFF.

The chain joins TRBV12-5 to TRBJ1-5; D is ambiguous. CDR3 length equals 15 residues. CDR1 LGHNT and CDR2 FRNRAP come from the germline V gene. V lost 1 base, J lost 1 base, and 8 bases lay in between. The CDR3 sequence is CASGLGSRSNQPQHF. The CDR3 nucleotides read TGTGCTAGTGGTTTGGGGTCGAGGAGCAATCAGCCCCAGCATTTT.